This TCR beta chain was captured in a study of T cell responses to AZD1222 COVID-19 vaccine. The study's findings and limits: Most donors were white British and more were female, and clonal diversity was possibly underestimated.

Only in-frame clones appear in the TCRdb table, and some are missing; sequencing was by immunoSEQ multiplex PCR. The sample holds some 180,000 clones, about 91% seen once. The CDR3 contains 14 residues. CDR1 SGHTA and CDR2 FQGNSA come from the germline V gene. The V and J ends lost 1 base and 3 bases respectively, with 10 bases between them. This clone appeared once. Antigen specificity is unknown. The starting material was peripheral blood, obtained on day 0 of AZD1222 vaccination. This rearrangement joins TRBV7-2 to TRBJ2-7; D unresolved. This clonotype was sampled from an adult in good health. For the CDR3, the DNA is TGTGCCAGCAGCTTAGTCCACACCAACTACGAGCAGTACTTC. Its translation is CASSLVHTNYEQYF.